The rows below give T cell receptor beta chains drawn from one sample of a study of T cells in Graves' hyperthyroidism and ophthalmopathy. MiXCR, applied by TCRdb to the multiplex PCR reads, yields one record per CDR3 protein. The data contain more than 500,000 distinct CDR3 sequences, roughly 17% of them singletons. Source material: blood. These receptors were obtained from a woman under 40 with Graves' hyperthyroidism. CDR3s include the opening cysteine and the closing phenylalanine or tryptophan. The D gene is left open where the match is weak. The size of a clone is reported for some rows only, either as once, few or many, or as a class for expanded clones.

d_gene	v_gene	j_gene	abundance	CDR3nt	CDR3aa
NA	TRBV20-1	TRBJ2-7	few	TGCAGTGCCGGACCGGGCAGTAACTCCTACGAGCAGTACTTC	CSAGPGSNSYEQYF
NA	TRBV4-1	TRBJ1-2	many	TGCGCCAGCAGCCACGAGGGACGGACATATGGCTACACCTTC	CASSHEGRTYGYTF
TRBD1	TRBV20-1	TRBJ1-1	few	TGCAGTGCTAGCTCATCAGGGGGCTTCGACGCTGAAGCTTTCTTT	CSASSSGGFDAEAFF
NA	TRBV24-1	TRBJ2-1	many	TGTGCCACCAGTGATTCCCGTAGGGATGCCCACAATGAGCAGTTCTTC	CATSDSRRDAHNEQFF
TRBD2	TRBV7-9	TRBJ2-2	NA	TGTGCCAGCAGCGAAAACATGGGCGGGAGCTACACCGGGGAGCTGTTTTTT	CASSENMGGSYTGELFF
NA	TRBV29-1	TRBJ2-3	few	TGCAGCGTGCCCCTGGGGAGTGGGTTGCAGTATTTT	CSVPLGSGLQYF
NA	TRBV6-2/TRBV6-3	TRBJ2-2	NA	TGTGCCAGCAGTTACTACAGCCTAGGGACCGGGGAGCTGTTTTTT	CASSYYSLGTGELFF
NA	TRBV2	TRBJ2-1	many	TGTGCCAGCATGGGACGGTCACTCAATGAGCAGTTCTTC	CASMGRSLNEQFF
NA	TRBV15	TRBJ2-7	many	TGTGCCACCAGCAGAGATCCCGGAGCGTACGAGCAGTACTTC	CATSRDPGAYEQYF
NA	TRBV6-6	TRBJ2-1	many	TGTGCCAGCAGTTACCGGGACCCAGTGCGGGATGAGCAGTTCTTC	CASSYRDPVRDEQFF
TRBD1	TRBV19	TRBJ1-5	few	TGTGCCAGTAGTCCCCAGACAGGGAACAGCAATCAGCCCCAGCATTTT	CASSPQTGNSNQPQHF
TRBD2	TRBV20-1	TRBJ2-3	NA	TGCAGTGCTACGGGACTAGCGGGAGGGAGCACAGATACGCAGTATTTT	CSATGLAGGSTDTQYF
TRBD1	TRBV28	TRBJ2-7	many	TGTGCCAGCAGAACTTCAGACAGGGTCGCCTACGAGCAGTACTTC	CASRTSDRVAYEQYF
TRBD1	TRBV25-1	TRBJ2-2	few	TGTGCCAGCAGTGATAATCGTCAGGGGGTTAGCGGGGAGCTGTTTTTT	CASSDNRQGVSGELFF
TRBD1	TRBV27	TRBJ1-1	many	TGTGCCAGCAGTTTCTCGGCCGACAGGGGAGGTGGTTGGGGCACTGAAGCTTTCTTT	CASSFSADRGGGWGTEAFF
NA	TRBV2	TRBJ2-5	many	TGTGCCAGCAGACGAACGACCCGTAGGGGCCAAGAGACCCAGTACTTC	CASRRTTRRGQETQYF
NA	TRBV3-1	TRBJ1-1	many	TGTGCCACCTCAGGGGCCACTGAAGCTTTCTTT	CATSGATEAFF
NA	TRBV6-2/TRBV6-3	TRBJ2-7	many	TGTGCCAGCACCCAAGGAGACTACGAGCAGTACTTC	CASTQGDYEQYF
TRBD1	TRBV10-3	TRBJ1-1	many	TGTGCCATCAGTTCAAGGACAGGAACCACCATGAACACTGAAGCTTTCTTT	CAISSRTGTTMNTEAFF
TRBD1	TRBV6-2/TRBV6-3	TRBJ1-1	NA	TGTGCCAGCAGTTACTCTGGGACAGGGGGTGACCTGAACACTGAAGCTTTCTTT	CASSYSGTGGDLNTEAFF
TRBD1	TRBV12-5	TRBJ2-3	few	TGTGCTAGTGGTTTGCCCACAGGGGGCGAAACAGATACGCAGTATTTT	CASGLPTGGETDTQYF
NA	TRBV6-1	TRBJ1-1	many	TGTGCCAGCAGGTCCTTTCCGGGCCCACCGAACACTGAAGCTTTCTTT	CASRSFPGPPNTEAFF
NA	TRBV30	TRBJ1-3	many	TGTGCCTGGATAGCTGGAAACACCATATATTTT	CAWIAGNTIYF
TRBD2	TRBV12-3/TRBV12-4	TRBJ2-1	many	TGTGCCAGCTCGGGACTAGCGGGAGTAAGTGAGCAGTTCTTC	CASSGLAGVSEQFF
NA	TRBV20-1	TRBJ2-3	many	TGCAGTGCTAGAGATCGGGTGGGGGCGGCAGATACGCAGTATTTT	CSARDRVGAADTQYF
NA	TRBV7-8	TRBJ2-5	many	TGTGCCAGCAGCTTAGCGCTCTGGCAGACCTCAGGGGAGACCCAGTACTTC	CASSLALWQTSGETQYF
TRBD1	TRBV11-1	TRBJ1-4	many	TGTGCCAGCAGCTTCAACAGGGGAACCAATGAAAAACTGTTTTTT	CASSFNRGTNEKLFF
NA	TRBV12-3/TRBV12-4	TRBJ2-2	NA	TGTGCCAGCAGTTCGGACGGGAGAATGAACACCGGGGAGCTGTTTTTT	CASSSDGRMNTGELFF
NA	TRBV18	TRBJ2-3	many	TGTGCCAGCTCCCCAGGGGAGGCAGATACGCAGTATTTT	CASSPGEADTQYF
NA	TRBV5-5	TRBJ1-6	NA	TGTGCCAGCAGCCGACAGGTCCTAAATTCACCCCTCCACTTT	CASSRQVLNSPLHF
NA	TRBV12-3/TRBV12-4	TRBJ2-3	few	TGTGCCAGCAGTTTAGTTCCGGGAATCACAGATACGCAGTATTTT	CASSLVPGITDTQYF
TRBD2	TRBV20-1	TRBJ2-1	many	TGCAGTGCTAGGCGGGAGGGCCCCTACAATGAGCAGTTCTTC	CSARREGPYNEQFF
TRBD1	TRBV9	TRBJ2-1	NA	TGTGCCAGCTCCCGTGGGGACAGTATCCGGGATGAGCAGTTCTTC	CASSRGDSIRDEQFF
NA	TRBV5-6	TRBJ2-7	many	TGTGCCAGCAGCTTGGATGGGGAATCCTACGAGCAGTACTTC	CASSLDGESYEQYF
NA	TRBV27	TRBJ1-2	few	TGTGCCAGCAGTCCGCGCCGTGGGGATGGCTACACCTTC	CASSPRRGDGYTF
TRBD1	TRBV19	TRBJ1-1	many	TGTGCCAGTAGTGGGGACAGGGACACTGAAGCTTTCTTT	CASSGDRDTEAFF
NA	TRBV7-4	TRBJ2-1	NA	TGTGCCAGCAGCCTATTCCGGGGAGAGCAGTTCTTC	CASSLFRGEQFF
TRBD1	TRBV5-1	TRBJ2-2	NA	TGCGCCAGCAGCCTTGGAGACAGGGCCGGGGAGCTGTTTTTT	CASSLGDRAGELFF
TRBD1	TRBV6-4	TRBJ2-5	NA	TGTGCCAGCAACACAGGGGGTTTGGAGACCCAGTACTTC	CASNTGGLETQYF
TRBD1	TRBV7-9	TRBJ1-2	NA	TGTGCCAGCAGCTTAAGGCACAGGGGTCCGGAGGGTGCCAACTATGGCTACACCTTC	CASSLRHRGPEGANYGYTF